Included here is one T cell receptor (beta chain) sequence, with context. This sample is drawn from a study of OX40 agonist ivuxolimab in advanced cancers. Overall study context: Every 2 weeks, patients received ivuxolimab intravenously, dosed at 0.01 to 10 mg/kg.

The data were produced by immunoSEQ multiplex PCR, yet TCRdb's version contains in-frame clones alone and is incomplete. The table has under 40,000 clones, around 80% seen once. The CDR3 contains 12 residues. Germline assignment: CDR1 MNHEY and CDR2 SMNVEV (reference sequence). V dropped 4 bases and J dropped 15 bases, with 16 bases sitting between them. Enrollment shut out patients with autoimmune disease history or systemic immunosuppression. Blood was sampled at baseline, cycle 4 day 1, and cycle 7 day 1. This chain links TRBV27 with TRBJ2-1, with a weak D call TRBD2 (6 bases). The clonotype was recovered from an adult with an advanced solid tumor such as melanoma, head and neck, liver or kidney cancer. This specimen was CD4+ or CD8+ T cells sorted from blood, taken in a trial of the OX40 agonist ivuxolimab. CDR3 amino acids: CASSSVSRGWFF. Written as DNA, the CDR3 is TGTGCCAGCAGTTCGGTGTCCCGGGGGTGGTTCTTC.